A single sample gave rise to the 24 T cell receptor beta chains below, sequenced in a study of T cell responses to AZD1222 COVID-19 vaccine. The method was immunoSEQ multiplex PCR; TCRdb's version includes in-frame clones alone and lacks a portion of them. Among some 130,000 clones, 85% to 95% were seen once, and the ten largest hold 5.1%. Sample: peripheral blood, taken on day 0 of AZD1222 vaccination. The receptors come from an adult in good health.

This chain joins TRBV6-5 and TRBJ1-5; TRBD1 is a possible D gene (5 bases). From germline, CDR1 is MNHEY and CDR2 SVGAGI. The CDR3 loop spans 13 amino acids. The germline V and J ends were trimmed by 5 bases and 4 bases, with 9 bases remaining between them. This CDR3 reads CASSTDRNQPQHF. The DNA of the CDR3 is TGTGCCAGCAGTACTGACAGAAATCAGCCCCAGCATTTT.

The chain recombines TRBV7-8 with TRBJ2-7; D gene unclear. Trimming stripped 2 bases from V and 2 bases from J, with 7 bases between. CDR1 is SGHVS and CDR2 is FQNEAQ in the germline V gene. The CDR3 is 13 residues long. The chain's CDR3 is CASSLRSAYEQYF. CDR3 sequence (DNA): TGTGCCAGCAGCTTACGTTCCGCCTACGAGCAGTACTTC.

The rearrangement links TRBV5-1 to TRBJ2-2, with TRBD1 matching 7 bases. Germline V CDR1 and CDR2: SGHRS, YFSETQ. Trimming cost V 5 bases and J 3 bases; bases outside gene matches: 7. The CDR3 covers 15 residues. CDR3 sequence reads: CASSSGQGDTGELFF. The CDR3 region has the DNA TGCGCCAGCAGTTCAGGGCAGGGGGACACCGGGGAGCTGTTTTTT.

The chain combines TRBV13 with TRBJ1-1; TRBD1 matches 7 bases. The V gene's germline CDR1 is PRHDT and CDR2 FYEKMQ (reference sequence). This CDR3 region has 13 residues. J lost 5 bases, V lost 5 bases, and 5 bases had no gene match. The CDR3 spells CASSTQQGTEAFF. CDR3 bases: TGTGCCAGCAGCACCCAACAGGGGACTGAAGCTTTCTTT.

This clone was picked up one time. The CDR3 bases are TGCAGTGCTAGTATCACAGATACGCAGTATTTT. This encodes CSASITDTQYF. The chain combines TRBV20-1 with TRBJ2-3, with no clear D. The CDR3 is 11 residues long. V was clipped by 3 bases and J by 2 bases, with 3 bases between them. CDR1 and CDR2 (germline): DFQATT, SNEGSKA (reference sequence).

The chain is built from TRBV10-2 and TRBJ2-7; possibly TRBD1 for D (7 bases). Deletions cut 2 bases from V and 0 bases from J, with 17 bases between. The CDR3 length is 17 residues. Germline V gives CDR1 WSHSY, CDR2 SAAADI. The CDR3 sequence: CASSEPRRGQSSYEQYF. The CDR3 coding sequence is TGCGCCAGCAGTGAGCCCCGGAGGGGACAGAGCTCCTACGAGCAGTACTTC.

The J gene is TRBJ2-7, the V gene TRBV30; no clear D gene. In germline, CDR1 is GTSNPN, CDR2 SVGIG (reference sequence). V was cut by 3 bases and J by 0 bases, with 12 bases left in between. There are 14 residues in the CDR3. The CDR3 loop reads CAWSRDSSSYEQYF. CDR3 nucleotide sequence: TGTGCCTGGAGCAGAGATTCGAGCTCCTACGAGCAGTACTTC. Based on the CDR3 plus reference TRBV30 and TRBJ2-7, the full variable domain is SQTIHQWPATLVQPVGSPLSLECTVEGTSNPNLYWYRQAAGRGLQLLFYSVGIGQISSEVPQNLSASRPQDRQFILSSKKLLLSDSGFYLCAWSRDSSSYEQYFGPGTRLTVT.

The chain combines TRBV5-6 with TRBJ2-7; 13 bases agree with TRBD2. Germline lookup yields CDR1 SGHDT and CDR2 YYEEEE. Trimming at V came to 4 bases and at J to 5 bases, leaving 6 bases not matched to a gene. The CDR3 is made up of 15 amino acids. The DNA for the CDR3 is TGTGCCAGCAGCCCCGGACTAGCGGGAGTAAACGAGCAGTACTTC. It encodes CASSPGLAGVNEQYF.

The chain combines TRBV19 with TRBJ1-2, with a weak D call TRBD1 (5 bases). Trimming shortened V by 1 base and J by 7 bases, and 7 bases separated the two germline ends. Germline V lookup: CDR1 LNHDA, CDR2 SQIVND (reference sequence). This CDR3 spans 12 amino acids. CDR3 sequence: CASSIAGSGYTF. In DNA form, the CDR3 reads TGTGCCAGTAGTATAGCAGGGAGTGGCTACACCTTC.

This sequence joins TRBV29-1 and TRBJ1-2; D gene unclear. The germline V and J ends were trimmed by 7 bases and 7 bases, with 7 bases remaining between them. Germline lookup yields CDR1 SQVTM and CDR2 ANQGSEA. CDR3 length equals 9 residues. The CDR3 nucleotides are TGCAGCGCCTCCGGTGGCTACACCTTC. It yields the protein CSASGGYTF. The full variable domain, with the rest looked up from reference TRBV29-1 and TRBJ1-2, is SAVISQKPSRDICQRGTSLTIQCQVDSQVTMMFWYRQQPGQSLTLIATANQGSEATYESGFVIDKFPISRPNLTFSTLTVSNMSPEDSSIYLCSASGGYTFGSGTRLTVV.

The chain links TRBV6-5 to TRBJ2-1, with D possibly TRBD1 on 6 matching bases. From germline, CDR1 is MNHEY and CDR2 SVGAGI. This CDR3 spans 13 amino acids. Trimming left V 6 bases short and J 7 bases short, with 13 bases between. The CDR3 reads CASSLGARNEQFF. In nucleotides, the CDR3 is TGTGCCAGCAGCTTGGGGGCGCGGAATGAGCAGTTCTTC.

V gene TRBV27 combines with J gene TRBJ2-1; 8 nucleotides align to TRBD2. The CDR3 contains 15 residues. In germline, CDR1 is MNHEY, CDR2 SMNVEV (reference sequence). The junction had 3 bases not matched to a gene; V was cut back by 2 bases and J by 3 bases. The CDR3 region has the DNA TGTGCCAGCAGTTTAGGGGCGGGAGGCTACAATGAGCAGTTCTTC. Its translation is CASSLGAGGYNEQFF.

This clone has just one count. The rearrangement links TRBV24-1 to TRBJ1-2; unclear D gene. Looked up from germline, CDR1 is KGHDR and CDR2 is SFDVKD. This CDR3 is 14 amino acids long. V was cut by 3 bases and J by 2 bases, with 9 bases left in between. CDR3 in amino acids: CATSDRTVNYGYTF. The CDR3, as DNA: TGTGCCACCAGTGATCGGACCGTAAACTATGGCTACACCTTC.

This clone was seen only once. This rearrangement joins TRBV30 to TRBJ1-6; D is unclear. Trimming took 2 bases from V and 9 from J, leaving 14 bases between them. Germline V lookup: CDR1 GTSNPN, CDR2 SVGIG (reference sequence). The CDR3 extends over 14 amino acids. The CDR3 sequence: CAWSPGRGVSPLHF. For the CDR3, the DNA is TGTGCCTGGAGTCCGGGCCGAGGAGTTTCACCCCTCCACTTT.

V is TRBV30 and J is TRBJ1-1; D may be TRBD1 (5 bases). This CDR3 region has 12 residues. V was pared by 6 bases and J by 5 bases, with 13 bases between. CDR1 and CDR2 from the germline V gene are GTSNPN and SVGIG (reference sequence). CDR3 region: CACKPTATEAFF. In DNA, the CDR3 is TGTGCCTGCAAACCGACAGCGACTGAAGCTTTCTTT. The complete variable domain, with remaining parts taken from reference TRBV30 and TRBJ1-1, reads SQTIHQWPATLVQPVGSPLSLECTVEGTSNPNLYWYRQAAGRGLQLLFYSVGIGQISSEVPQNLSASRPQDRQFILSSKKLLLSDSGFYLCACKPTATEAFFGQGTRLTVV.

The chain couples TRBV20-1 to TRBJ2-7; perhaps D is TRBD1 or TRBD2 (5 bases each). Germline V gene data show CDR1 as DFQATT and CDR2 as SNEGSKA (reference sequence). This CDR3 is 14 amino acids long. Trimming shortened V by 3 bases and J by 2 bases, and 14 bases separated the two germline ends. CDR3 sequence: CSASIEGITYEQYF. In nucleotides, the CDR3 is TGCAGTGCTAGTATAGAGGGGATTACCTACGAGCAGTACTTC.

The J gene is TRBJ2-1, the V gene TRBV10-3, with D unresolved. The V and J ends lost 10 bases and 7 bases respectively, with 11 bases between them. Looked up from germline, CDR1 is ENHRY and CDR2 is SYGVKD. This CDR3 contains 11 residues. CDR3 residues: CATRMTNEQFF. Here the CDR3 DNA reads TGTGCCACCCGTATGACAAATGAGCAGTTCTTC.

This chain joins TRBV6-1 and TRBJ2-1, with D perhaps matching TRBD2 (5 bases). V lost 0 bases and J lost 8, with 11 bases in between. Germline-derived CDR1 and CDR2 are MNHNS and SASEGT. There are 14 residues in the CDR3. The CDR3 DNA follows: TGTGCCAGCAGTGAAGCTGACGGTAGCGATGAGCAGTTCTTC. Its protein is CASSEADGSDEQFF.

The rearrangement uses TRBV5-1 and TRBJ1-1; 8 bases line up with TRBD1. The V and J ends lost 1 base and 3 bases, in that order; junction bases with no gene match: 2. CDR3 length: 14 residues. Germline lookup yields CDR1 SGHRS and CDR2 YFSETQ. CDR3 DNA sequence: TGCGCCAGCAGCTTGAACAGGGGGGACACTGAAGCTTTCTTT. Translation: CASSLNRGDTEAFF.

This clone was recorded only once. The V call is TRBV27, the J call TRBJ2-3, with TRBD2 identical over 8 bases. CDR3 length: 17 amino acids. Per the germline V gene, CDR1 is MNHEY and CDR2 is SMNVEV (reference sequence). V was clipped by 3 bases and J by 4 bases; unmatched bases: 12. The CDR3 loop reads CASSFRHSGTYPDTQYF. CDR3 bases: TGTGCCAGCAGTTTCCGACATAGCGGGACTTATCCAGATACGCAGTATTTT.

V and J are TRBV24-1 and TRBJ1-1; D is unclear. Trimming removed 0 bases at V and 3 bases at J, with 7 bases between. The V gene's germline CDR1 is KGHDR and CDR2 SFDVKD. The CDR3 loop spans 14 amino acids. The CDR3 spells CATSDLRPDTEAFF. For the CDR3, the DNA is TGTGCCACCAGTGATTTGCGACCAGACACTGAAGCTTTCTTT.

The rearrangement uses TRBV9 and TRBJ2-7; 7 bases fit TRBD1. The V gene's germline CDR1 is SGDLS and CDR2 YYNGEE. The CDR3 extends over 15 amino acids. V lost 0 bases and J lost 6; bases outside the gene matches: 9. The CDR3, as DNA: TGTGCCAGCAGCGTAGGCCCCACTGGACAGGTCGAGCAGTACTTC. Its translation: CASSVGPTGQVEQYF.

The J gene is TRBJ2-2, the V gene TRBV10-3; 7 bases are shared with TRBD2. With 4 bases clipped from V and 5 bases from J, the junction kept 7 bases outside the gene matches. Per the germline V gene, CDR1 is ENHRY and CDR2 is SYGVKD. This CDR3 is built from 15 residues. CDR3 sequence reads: CAISVAGERTGELFF. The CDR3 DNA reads TGTGCCATCAGTGTTGCGGGAGAAAGAACCGGGGAGCTGTTTTTT.

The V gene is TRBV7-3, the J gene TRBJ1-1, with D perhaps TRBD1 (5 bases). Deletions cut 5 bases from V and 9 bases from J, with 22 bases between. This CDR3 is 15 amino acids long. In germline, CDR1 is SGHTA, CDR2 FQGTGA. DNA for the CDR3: TGTGCCAGCAGCGTACGACCGGGACTGAAGGGGCAAGCTTTCTTT. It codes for CASSVRPGLKGQAFF.